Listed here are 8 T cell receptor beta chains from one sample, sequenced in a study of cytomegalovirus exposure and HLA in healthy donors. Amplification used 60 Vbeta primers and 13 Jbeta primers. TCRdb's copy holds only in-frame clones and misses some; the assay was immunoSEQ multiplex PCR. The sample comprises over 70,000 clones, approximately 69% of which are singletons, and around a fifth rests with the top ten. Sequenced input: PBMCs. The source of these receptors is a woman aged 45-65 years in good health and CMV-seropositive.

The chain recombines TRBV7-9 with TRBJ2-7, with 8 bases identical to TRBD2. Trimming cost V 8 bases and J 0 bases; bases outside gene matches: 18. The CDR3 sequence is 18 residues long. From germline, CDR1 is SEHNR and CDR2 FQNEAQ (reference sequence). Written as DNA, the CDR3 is TGTGCCAGCCGACTCCCGGCCGAAGCGGGGGTTTCCTCCTACGAGCAGTACTTC. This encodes CASRLPAEAGVSSYEQYF.

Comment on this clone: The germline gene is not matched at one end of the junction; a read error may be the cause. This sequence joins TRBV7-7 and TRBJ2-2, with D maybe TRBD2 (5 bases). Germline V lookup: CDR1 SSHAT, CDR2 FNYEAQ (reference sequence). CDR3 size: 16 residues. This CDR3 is CASSQSQSANTGEPFF. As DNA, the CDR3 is TGTGCCAGCAGCCAGAGTCAGTCGGCGAACACCGGGGAGCCGTTTTTT.

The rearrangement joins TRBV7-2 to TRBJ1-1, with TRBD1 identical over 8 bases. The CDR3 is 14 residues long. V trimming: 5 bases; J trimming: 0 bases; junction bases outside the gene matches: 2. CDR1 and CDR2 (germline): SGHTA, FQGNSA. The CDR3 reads CASSRQGLNTEAFF. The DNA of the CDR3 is TGTGCCAGCAGCCGACAGGGGTTGAACACTGAAGCTTTCTTT.

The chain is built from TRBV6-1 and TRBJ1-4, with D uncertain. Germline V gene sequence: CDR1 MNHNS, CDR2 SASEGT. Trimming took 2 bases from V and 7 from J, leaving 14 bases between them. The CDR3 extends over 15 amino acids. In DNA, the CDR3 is TGTGCCAGCAGTGAAACTGCTTCCCTGCCTGAAAAACTGTTTTTT. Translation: CASSETASLPEKLFF.

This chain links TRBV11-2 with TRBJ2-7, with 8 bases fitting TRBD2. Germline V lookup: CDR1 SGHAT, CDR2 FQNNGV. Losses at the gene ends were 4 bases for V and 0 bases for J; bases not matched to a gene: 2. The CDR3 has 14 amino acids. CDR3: CASSYSGISYEQYF. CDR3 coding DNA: TGTGCCAGCAGCTATAGCGGGATCTCCTACGAGCAGTACTTC.

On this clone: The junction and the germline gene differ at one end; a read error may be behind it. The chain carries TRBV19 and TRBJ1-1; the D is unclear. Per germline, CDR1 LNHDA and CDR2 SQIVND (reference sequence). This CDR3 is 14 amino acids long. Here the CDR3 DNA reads TGTGCCAGTAGCCAACAGTATCCGAACGCTGAAGCTTTCTTT. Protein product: CASSQQYPNAEAFF.

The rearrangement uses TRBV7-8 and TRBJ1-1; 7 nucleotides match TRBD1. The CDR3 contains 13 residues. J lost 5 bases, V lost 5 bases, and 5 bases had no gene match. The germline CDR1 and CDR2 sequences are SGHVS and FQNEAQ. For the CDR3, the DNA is TGTGCCAGCAGCCTACAGGGGCCTACTGAAGCTTTCTTT. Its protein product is CASSLQGPTEAFF.

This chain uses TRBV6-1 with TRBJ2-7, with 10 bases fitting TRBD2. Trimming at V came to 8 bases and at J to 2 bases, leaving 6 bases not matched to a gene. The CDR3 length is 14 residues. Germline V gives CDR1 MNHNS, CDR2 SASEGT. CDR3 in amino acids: CASALAGYTYEQYF. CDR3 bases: TGTGCCAGCGCACTAGCGGGGTACACCTACGAGCAGTACTTC.